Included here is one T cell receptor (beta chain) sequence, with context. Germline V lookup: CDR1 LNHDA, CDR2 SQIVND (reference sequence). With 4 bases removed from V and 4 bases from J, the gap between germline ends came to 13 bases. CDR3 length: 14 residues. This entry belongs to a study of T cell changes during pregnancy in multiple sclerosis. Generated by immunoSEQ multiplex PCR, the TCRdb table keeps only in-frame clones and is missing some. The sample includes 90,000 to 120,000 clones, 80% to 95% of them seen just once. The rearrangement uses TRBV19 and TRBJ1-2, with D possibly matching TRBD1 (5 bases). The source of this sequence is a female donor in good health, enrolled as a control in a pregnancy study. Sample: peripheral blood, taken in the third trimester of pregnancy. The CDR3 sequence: CASSNQGYGYGYTF. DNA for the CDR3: TGTGCCAGTAGTAATCAGGGATACGGCTATGGCTACACCTTC.